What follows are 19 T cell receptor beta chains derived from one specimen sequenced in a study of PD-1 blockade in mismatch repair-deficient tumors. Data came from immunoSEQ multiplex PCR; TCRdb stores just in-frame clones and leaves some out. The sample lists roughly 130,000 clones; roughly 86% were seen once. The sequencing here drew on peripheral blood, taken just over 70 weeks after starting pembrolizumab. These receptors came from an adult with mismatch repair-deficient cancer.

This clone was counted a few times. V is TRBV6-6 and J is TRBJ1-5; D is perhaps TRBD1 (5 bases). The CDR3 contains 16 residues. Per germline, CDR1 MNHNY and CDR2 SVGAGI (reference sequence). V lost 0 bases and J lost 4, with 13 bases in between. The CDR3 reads CASSYSGRVGNQPQHF. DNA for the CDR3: TGTGCCAGCAGTTACTCGGGCAGGGTAGGAAATCAGCCCCAGCATTTT.

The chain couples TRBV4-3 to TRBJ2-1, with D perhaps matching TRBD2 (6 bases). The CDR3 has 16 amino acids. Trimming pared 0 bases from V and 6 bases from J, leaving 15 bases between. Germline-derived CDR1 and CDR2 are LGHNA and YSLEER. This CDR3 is CASSQDLPSASNEQFF. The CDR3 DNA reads TGCGCCAGCAGCCAAGATTTACCTAGCGCTAGCAATGAGCAGTTCTTC.

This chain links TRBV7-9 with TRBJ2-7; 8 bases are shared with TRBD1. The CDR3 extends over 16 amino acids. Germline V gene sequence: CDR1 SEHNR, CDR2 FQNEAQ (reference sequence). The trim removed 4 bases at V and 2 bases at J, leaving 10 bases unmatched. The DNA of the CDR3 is TGTGCCAGCAGCTCAAACCAACAGGGGGAAACCTACGAGCAGTACTTC. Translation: CASSSNQQGETYEQYF.

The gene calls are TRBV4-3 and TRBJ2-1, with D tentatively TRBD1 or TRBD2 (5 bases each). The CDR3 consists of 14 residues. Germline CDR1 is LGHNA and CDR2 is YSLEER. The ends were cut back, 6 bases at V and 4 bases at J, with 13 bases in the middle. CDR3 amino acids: CASRLGGSYNEQFF. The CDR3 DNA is TGCGCCAGCAGACTTGGGGGTAGTTACAATGAGCAGTTCTTC.

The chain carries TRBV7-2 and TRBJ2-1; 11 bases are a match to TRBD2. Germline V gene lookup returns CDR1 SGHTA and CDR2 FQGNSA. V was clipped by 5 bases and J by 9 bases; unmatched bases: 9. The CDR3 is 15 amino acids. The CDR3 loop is CASSALAGVSGEQFF. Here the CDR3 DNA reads TGTGCCAGCAGCGCACTAGCGGGAGTCTCCGGTGAGCAGTTCTTC.

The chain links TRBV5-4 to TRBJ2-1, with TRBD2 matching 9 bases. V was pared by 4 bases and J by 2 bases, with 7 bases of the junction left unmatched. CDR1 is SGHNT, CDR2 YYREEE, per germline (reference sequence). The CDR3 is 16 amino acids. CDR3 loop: CASSQLAGAPYNEQFF. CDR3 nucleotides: TGTGCCAGCAGCCAATTAGCGGGAGCACCCTACAATGAGCAGTTCTTC.

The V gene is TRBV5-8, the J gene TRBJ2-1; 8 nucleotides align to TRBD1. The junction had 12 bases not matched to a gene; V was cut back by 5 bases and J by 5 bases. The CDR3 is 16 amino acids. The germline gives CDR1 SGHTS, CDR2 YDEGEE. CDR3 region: CASRETPGTGNNEQFF. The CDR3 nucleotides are TGTGCCAGCAGGGAGACACCCGGGACAGGAAACAATGAGCAGTTCTTC.

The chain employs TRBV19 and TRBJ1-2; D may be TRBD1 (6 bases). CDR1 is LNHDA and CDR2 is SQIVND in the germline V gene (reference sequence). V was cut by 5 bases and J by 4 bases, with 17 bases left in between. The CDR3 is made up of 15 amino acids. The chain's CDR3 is CASSVSYRVAYGYTF. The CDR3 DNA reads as TGTGCCAGTAGTGTATCATACAGGGTGGCCTATGGCTACACCTTC.

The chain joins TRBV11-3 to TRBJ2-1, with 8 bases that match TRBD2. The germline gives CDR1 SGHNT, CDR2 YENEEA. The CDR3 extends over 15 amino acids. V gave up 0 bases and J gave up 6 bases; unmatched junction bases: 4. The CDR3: CASSLDEGLGNEQFF. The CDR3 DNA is TGTGCCAGCAGCTTAGATGAGGGACTAGGCAATGAGCAGTTCTTC.

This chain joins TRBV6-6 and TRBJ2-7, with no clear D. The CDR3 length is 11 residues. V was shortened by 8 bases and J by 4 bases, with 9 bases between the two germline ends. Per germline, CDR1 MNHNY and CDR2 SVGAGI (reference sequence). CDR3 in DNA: TGTGCCAGCTATAACTTTTACGAGCAGTACTTC. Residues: CASYNFYEQYF.

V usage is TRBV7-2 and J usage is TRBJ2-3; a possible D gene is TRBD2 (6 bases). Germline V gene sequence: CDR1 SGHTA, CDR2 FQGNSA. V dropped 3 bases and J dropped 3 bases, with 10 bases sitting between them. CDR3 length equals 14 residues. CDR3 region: CASSFRGRTDTQYF. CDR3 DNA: TGTGCCAGCAGCTTTCGAGGGAGGACAGATACGCAGTATTTT.

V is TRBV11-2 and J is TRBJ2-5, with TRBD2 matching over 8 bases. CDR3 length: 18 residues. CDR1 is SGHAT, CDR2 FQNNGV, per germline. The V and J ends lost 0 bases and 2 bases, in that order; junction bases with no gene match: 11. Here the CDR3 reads CASSLEPWTSSKQETQYF. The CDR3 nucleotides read TGTGCCAGCAGCTTAGAGCCCTGGACTAGCAGCAAGCAAGAGACCCAGTACTTC.

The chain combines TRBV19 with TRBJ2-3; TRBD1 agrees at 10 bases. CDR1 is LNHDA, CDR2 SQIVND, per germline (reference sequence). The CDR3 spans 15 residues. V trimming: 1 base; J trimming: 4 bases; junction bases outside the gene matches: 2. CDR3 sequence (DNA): TGTGCCAGTAGTATAGGGGACAGGGGCGCAGATACGCAGTATTTT. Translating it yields CASSIGDRGADTQYF.

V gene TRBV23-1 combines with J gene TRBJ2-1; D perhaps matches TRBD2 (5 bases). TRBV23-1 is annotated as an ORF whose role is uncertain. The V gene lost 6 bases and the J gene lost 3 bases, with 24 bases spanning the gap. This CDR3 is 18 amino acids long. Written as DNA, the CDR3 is TGCGCCAGCAGACCCCGGGGAGATTATAGCCAAAACTACAATGAGCAGTTCTTC. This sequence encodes CASRPRGDYSQNYNEQFF.

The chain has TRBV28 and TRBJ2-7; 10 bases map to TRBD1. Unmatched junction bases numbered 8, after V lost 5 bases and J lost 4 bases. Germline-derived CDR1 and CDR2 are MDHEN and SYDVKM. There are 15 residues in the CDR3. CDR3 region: CASSPIDRGPYEQYF. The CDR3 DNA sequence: TGTGCCAGCAGTCCAATCGACAGGGGGCCTTACGAGCAGTACTTC.

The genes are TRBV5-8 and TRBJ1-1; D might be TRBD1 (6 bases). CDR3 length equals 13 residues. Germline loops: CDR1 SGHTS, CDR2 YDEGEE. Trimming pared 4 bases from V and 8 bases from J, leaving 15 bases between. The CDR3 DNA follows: TGTGCCAGCAGCCCGCGCCAGGGGCAAGAAGCTTTCTTT. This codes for CASSPRQGQEAFF.

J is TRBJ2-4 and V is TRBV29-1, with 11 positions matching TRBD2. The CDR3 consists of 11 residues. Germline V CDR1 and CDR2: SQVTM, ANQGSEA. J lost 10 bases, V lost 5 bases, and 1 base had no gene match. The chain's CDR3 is CSVRTSGIQYF. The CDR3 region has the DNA TGCAGCGTTCGGACTAGCGGGATTCAGTACTTC.

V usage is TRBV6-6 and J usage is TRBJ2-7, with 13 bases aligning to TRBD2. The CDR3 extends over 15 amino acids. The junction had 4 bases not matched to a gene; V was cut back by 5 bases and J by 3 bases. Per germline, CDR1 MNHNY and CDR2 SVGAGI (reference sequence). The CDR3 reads CASSRRLAGGYEQYF. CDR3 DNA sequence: TGTGCCAGCAGTCGTCGACTAGCGGGAGGCTACGAGCAGTACTTC.

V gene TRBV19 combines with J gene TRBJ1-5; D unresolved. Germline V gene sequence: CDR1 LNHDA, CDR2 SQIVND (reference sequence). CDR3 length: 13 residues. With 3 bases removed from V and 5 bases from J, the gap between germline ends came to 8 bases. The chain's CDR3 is CASSITSYQPQHF. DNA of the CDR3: TGTGCCAGTAGTATTACATCATATCAGCCCCAGCATTTT.